This paragraph covers one T cell receptor (beta chain) sequence. Its antigen is not known. The CDR3 has 14 residues. In germline, CDR1 is SGHRS, CDR2 YFSETQ. J lost 6 bases, V lost 0 bases, and 6 bases had no gene match. The PCR used 52 TRBV and 13 TRBJ primers. Only in-frame clones appear in the TCRdb table, and some are missing; sequencing was by immunoSEQ multiplex PCR. Here the sample spans about 28,000 clones, less than 95% being singletons. The source of the sample is a study of regulatory T cells. Findings and caveats of the study: Patient repertoires had restricted TRB V-J pairs and skewed V and J usage, most in Tregs. In CD3G-deficient patients, conventional CD4+ T cells were enriched for hydrophobic CDR3 residues at positions 6 and 7.

All CD3G-deficient patients showed autoimmunity, more severe in two. Patients aged 2 to 39 years had fewer naive T cells. The gene calls are TRBV5-1 and TRBJ2-7; 7 positions agree with TRBD1. The sequencing sample was made of conventional CD4+ T cells sorted from blood. The sequence derives from a person between 18 and 30 years old with CD3G deficiency. The CDR3 DNA follows: TGCGCCAGCAGCTTGGGCTCCAGGGGGAGCGAGCAGTACTTC. Translated, it gives CASSLGSRGSEQYF.